One and the same sample provided the 4 T cell receptor beta chains below, sequenced in a study of control samples from healthy donors and cancer patients. Profiled with immunoSEQ multiplex PCR; TCRdb holds only in-frame clones, not every one. The sample has 40,000 to 50,000 clones, about 93% seen once. Input material: PBMCs. The receptors derive from a woman aged 50 to 60 with head and neck cancer.

In DNA form, the CDR3 reads TGTGCCAGCAGCTCGGAGGGTTGGTCAGGCTACACCTTC. Protein sequence: CASSSEGWSGYTF. This rearrangement joins TRBV5-8 to TRBJ1-2; D not resolved. The CDR3 runs 13 residues. V was cut by 3 bases and J by 8 bases, with 14 bases left in between. Germline V gives CDR1 SGHTS, CDR2 YDEGEE.

This clone was counted a single time. The chain employs TRBV30 and TRBJ1-1; perhaps TRBD1 as D (6 bases). V shed 1 base and J shed 3 bases, with 9 bases lying between them. Looked up from germline, CDR1 is GTSNPN and CDR2 is SVGIG (reference sequence). The CDR3 extends over 13 amino acids. The CDR3 sequence: CAWSASGDTEAFF. The CDR3 bases are TGTGCCTGGAGTGCTTCAGGGGACACTGAAGCTTTCTTT.

This clone turned up a few times. The same CDR3 is also encoded by other DNA sequences in this sample. J is TRBJ1-5 and V is TRBV2; no clear D. The V and J ends lost 4 bases and 2 bases respectively, with 6 bases between them. This CDR3 is built from 13 residues. CDR1 and CDR2 (germline): SNHLY, FYNNEI. The CDR3 loop reads CASSGTGNQPQHF. CDR3 bases: TGTGCCAGCAGTGGGACGGGCAATCAGCCCCAGCATTTT. Together with reference TRBV2 and TRBJ1-5, the CDR3 gives the full variable domain: EPEVTQTPSHQVTQMGQEVILRCVPISNHLYFYWYRQILGQKVEFLVSFYNNEISEKSEIFDDQFSVERPDGSNFTLKIRSTKLEDSAMYFCASSGTGNQPQHFGDGTRLSIL.

The V call is TRBV6-2 or TRBV6-3, the J call TRBJ2-1, with 10 bases lining up with TRBD2. The V and J ends lost 2 bases and 7 bases, in that order; junction bases with no gene match: 5. The CDR3 has 15 residues. Germline loops: CDR1 MNHEY, CDR2 SVGEGT. CDR3 region: CASSYRAGGPNEQFF. For the CDR3, the DNA is TGTGCCAGCAGTTACCGAGCGGGAGGGCCTAATGAGCAGTTCTTC.